This T cell receptor (beta chain) was observed in a study of T cells in Graves' hyperthyroidism and ophthalmopathy. Looking at the study overall: Peripheral blood was drawn at first diagnosis, prior to all treatment. Study results and limitations: Also found in blood were most expanded thyroid clonotypes above 0.001.

With respect to this clonotype: Antigen specificity is unknown. The junction departs from germline at one end; a sequencing error may be responsible.

Amplified TCR beta CDR3 regions came from RNA transcripts. HTBI primers were used for first-round RT-PCR of the TCR CDR3. TCRdb ran MiXCR on the multiplex PCR reads and lists one entry per CDR3 protein. This sample yields 390,000 or so distinct CDR3 sequences, of which about 14% are seen a single time; roughly an eighth belongs to the top ten. Each 10 ml fresh peripheral blood draw supplied the PBMCs. Germline CDR1 and CDR2: MNHNS and SASEGT. The CDR3 covers 15 residues. The clonotype was recovered from a man younger than 30 with Graves' ophthalmopathy. Sequenced input: blood. The V gene is TRBV6-1, the J gene TRBJ2-7; 9 bases fit TRBD1. The chain's CDR3 is CASSEPGQGFYEQCF. CDR3 coding DNA: TGTGCCAGCAGTGAGCCGGGACAGGGTTTTTACGAGCAGTGCTTC.